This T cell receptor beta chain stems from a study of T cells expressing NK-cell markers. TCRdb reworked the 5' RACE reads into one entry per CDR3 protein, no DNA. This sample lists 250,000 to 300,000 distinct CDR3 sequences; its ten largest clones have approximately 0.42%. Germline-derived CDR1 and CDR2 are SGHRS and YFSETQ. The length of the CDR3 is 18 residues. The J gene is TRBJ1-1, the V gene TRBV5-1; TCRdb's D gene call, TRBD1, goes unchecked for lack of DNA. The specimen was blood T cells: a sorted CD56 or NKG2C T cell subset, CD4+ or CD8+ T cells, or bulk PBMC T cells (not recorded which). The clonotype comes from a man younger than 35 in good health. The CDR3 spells CASSLARQGQRMNTEAFF.